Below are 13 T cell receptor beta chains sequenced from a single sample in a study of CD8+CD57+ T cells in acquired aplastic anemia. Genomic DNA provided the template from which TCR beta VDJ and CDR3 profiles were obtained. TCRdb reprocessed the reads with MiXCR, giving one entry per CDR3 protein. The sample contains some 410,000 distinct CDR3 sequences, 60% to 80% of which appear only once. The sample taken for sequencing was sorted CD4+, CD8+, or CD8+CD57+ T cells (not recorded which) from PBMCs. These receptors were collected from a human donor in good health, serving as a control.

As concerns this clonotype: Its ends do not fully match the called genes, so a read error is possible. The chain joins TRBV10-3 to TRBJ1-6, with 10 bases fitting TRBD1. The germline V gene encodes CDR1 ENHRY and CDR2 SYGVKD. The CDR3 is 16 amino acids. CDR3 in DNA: TGTGCCATCAGTGAGTCTCGACAGGGGACAGGGGCGCCGCTCCTCTTT. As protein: CAISESRQGTGAPLLF.

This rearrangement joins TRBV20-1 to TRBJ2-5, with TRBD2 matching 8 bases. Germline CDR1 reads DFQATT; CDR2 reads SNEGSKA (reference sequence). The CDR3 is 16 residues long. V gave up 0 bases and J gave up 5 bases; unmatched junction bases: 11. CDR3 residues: CSARDGREGRGETQYF. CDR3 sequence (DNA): TGCAGTGCTAGAGATGGTCGGGAGGGCCGGGGGGAGACCCAGTACTTC.

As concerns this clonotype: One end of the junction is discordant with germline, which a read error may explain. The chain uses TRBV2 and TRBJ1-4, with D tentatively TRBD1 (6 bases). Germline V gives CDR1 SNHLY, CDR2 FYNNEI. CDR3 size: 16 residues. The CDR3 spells CASRQNRDDKGQYFVF. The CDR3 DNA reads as TGTGCCAGCAGGCAGAACAGGGACGACAAAGGGCAGTACTTCGTTTTT.

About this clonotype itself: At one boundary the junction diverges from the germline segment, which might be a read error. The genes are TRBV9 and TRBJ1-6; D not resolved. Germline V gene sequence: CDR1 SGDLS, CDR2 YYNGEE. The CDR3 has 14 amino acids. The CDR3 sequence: CASSVEGLSSGNNF. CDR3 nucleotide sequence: TGTGCCAGCAGCGTAGAAGGCCTAAGCTCTGGAAACAACTTT. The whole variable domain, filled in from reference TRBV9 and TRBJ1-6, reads DSGVTQTPKHLITATGQRVTLRCSPRSGDLSVYWYQQSLDQGLQFLIQYYNGEERAKGNILERFSAQQFPDLHSELNLSSLELGDSALYFCASSVEGLSSGNNFGNGTRLTVT.

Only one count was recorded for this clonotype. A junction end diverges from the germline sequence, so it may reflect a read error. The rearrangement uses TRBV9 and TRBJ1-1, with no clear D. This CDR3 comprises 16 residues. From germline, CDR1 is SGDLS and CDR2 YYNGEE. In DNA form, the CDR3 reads TGCGCCAGCAGCCATGATACAGCTCCTACGAGCAGTAAAGCTTTCTTT. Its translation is CASSHDTAPTSSKAFF.

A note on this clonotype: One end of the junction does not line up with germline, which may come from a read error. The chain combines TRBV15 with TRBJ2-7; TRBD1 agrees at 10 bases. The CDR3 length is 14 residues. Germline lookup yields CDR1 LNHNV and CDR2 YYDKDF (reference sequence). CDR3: CASSRDRGIYEQYF. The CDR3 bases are TGTGCCAGCAGCCGGGACAGGGGTATATACGAGCAGTACTTC.

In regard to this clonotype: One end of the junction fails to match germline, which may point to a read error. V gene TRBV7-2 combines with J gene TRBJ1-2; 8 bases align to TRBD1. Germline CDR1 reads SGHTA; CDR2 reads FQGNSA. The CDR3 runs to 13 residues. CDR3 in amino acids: CAFTGGREAGLPF. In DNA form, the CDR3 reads TGTGCCTTTACAGGGGGGAGGGAGGCTGGATTACCCTTC.

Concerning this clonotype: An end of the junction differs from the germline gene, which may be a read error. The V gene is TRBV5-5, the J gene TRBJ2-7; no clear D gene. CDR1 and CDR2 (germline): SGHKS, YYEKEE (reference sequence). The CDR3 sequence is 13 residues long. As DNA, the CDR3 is TGCGCCAGCAGCTTGGTACAGTGGTACGAGCAGTACTTC. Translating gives CASSLVQWYEQYF.

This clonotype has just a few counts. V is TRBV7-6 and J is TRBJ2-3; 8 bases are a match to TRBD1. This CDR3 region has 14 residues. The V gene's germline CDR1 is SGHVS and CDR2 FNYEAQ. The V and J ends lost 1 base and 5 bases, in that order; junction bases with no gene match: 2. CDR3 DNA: TGTGCCAGCAGCTTAGGGACAGGGTTAGATACGCAGTATTTT. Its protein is CASSLGTGLDTQYF.

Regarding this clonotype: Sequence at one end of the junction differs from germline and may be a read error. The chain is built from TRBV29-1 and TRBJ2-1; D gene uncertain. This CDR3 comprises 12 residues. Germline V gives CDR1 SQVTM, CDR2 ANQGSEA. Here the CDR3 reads CSATVCIDAQYF. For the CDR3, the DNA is TGCAGCGCAACGGTGTGCATCGATGCGCAGTACTTT.

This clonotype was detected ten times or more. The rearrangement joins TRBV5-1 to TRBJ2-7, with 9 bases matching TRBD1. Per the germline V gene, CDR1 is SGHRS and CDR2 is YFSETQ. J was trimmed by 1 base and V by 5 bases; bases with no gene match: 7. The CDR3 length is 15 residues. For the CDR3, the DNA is TGCGCCAGCAGGAGGGGACAGGGCCTATCCTACGAGCAGTACTTC. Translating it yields CASRRGQGLSYEQYF.

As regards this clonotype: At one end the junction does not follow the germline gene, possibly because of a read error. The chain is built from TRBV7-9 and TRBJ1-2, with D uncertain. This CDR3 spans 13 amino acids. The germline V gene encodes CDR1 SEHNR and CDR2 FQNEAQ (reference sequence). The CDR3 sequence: CASSPCNIHPHNF. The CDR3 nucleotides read TGTGCCAGCAGTCCTTGTAACATCCATCCCCACAACTTT.

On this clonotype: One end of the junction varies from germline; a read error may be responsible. CDR3 amino acids: CASSERDNSPLHF. The CDR3 DNA reads TGTGCCAGCAGTGAGAGAGATAATTCACCCCTCCACTTT. The chain carries TRBV10-2 and TRBJ1-6, with D uncertain. This CDR3 region has 13 residues. Germline CDR1 is WSHSY and CDR2 is SAAADI.